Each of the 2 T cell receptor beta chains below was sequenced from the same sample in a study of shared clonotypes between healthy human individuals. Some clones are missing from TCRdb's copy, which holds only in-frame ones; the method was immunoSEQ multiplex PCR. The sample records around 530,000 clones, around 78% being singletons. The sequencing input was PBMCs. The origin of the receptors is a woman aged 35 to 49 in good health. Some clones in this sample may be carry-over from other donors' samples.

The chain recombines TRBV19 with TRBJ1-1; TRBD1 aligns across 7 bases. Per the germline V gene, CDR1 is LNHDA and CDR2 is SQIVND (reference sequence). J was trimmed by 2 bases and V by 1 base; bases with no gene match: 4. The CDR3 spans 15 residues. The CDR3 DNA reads TGTGCCAGTAGTATAGCCCGGGACAGTAACACTGAAGCTTTCTTT. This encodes CASSIARDSNTEAFF.

As DNA, the CDR3 is TGTGCCAGCAACCACCCACGGTCCGCGGGATTTTCCACAGATACGCAGTATTTT. This codes for CASNHPRSAGFSTDTQYF. The chain recombines TRBV28 with TRBJ2-3; maybe TRBD2 (6 bases). Germline CDR1 and CDR2: MDHEN and SYDVKM. The germline V and J ends were trimmed by 7 bases and 2 bases, with 25 bases remaining between them. This CDR3 is 18 amino acids long.